The T cell receptor beta chain described here comes from a study of T cell responses to AZD1222 COVID-19 vaccine. Study-wide results and caveats: Regions 160-218 and 743-854 dominated among vaccine-associated CD4 TCRs spanning spike. Donors in the cohort were predominantly white British and more often female, and clonal diversity was possibly underestimated. Targeting of unmutated variant regions was reportedly seen in nearly half of spike-specific TCRs. Scientists sampled the repertoires only once the peak T cell response had passed.

This CDR3 has 18 amino acids. CDR1 SGHRS and CDR2 YFSETQ come from the germline V gene. The V gene end was trimmed by 2 bases and the J gene end by 1 base; junction bases not matched to a gene: 8. As concerns this clone: Its antigen remains unidentified.

Profiled with immunoSEQ multiplex PCR; TCRdb holds only in-frame clones, not every one. The sample comprises 130,000 to 150,000 clones, around 90% of which are singletons, and less than 2.5% rests with the top ten. The clonotype was recovered from an adult who received the AZD1222 COVID-19 vaccine. The sequences come from peripheral blood, collected 28 days after the second AZD1222 dose. The gene calls are TRBV5-1 and TRBJ2-1; TRBD2 agrees at 11 bases. CDR3 sequence: CASSFLAGGPGSYNEQFF. CDR3 bases: TGCGCCAGCAGCTTTCTAGCGGGGGGCCCTGGGTCCTACAATGAGCAGTTCTTC.